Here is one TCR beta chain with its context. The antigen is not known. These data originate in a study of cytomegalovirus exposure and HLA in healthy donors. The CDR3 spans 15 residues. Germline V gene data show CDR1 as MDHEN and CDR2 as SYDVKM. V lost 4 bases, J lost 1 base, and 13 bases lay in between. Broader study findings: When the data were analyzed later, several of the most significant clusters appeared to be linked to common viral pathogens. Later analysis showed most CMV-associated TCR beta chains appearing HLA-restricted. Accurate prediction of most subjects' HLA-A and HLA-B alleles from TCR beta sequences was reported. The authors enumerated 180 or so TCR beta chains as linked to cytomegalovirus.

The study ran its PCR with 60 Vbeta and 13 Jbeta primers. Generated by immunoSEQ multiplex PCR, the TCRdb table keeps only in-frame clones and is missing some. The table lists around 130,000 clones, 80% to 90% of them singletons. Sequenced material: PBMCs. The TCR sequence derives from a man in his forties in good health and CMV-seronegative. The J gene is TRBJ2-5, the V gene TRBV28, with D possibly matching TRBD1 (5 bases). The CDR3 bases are TGTGCCAGCAGTTGGGGCTTGGGCAGCCAAGAGACCCAGTACTTC. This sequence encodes CASSWGLGSQETQYF.